The clone carrying this T cell receptor (beta chain) was seen just once. The sample comes from a study of blood T cell repertoires in COVID-19. Study context: Sites in the United States, Italy and Spain provided acute and convalescent COVID-19 samples. In each case, the material was cDNA or gDNA derived from T cells, B-cell-depleted T cells, or PBMCs.

In the original processing: By means of reference gene primer amplification, nucleated cell counts were estimated. Sequencing was performed with immunoSEQ multiplex PCR; in TCRdb, only in-frame clones are kept and a portion is missing. The DNA was the basis for D and trimming; V, J and clone size are from that table. The repertoire includes roughly 210,000 clones, roughly nine tenths of them detected once, and more than 1.5% sits in the top ten. The CDR3 is made up of 16 amino acids. Germline V gene sequence: CDR1 MNHNS, CDR2 SASEGT. V dropped 1 base and J dropped 6; count of bases not matched to a gene: 6.

Source material: peripheral blood. This receptor was taken from a man in his 70s with acute or convalescent COVID-19. This chain links TRBV6-1 with TRBJ2-1, with 10 bases lining up with TRBD2. DNA for the CDR3: TGTGCCAGCAGTGAAGTTGGACTAGCGGTTCCCAATGAGCAGTTCTTC. It codes for CASSEVGLAVPNEQFF.